Listed here is a single T cell receptor (beta chain). The CDR3 spans 14 residues. V lost 4 bases to trimming and J lost 4 bases; unmatched junction nucleotides: 7. CDR1 SGDLS and CDR2 YYNGEE come from the germline V gene. The data were produced by immunoSEQ multiplex PCR, yet TCRdb's version contains in-frame clones alone and is incomplete. The sample holds some 100,000 clones, roughly nine tenths seen once. This entry comes from a study of siplizumab effects on memory and regulatory T cells. The chain recombines TRBV9 with TRBJ2-7; TRBD2 aligns across 8 bases. What was sequenced was Tregs sorted from blood. This clonotype was sampled from a human donor in good health. CDR3 sequence: CASSPGASGYEQYF. For the CDR3, the DNA is TGTGCCAGCAGCCCTGGGGCTAGCGGGTACGAGCAGTACTTC. Together with reference TRBV9 and TRBJ2-7, the CDR3 gives the full variable domain: DSGVTQTPKHLITATGQRVTLRCSPRSGDLSVYWYQQSLDQGLQFLIQYYNGEERAKGNILERFSAQQFPDLHSELNLSSLELGDSALYFCASSPGASGYEQYFGPGTRLTVT.